The 18 T cell receptor beta chains below were found in one sample sequenced in a study of T cell repertoires in cytomegalovirus infection. MiXCR, run by TCRdb on the reads, gives a single entry per CDR3 protein. Among 200,000 to 250,000 distinct CDR3 sequences listed, 12% were seen once. Sequenced: PBMCs. These TCRs come from a human donor in good health (CMV status not recorded). Some clones in this sample may be carry-over from other donors' samples.

This clonotype came up many times. V and J are TRBV6-6 and TRBJ1-1, with 11 bases matching TRBD1. The V and J ends lost 2 bases and 2 bases, in that order; junction bases with no gene match: 7. This CDR3 contains 17 residues. The germline V gene has CDR1 MNHNY and CDR2 SVGAGI (reference sequence). The CDR3 is CASSYGRTGGANTEAFF. The CDR3 bases are TGTGCCAGCAGTTACGGTCGGACAGGGGGCGCAAACACTGAAGCTTTCTTT.

The rearrangement uses TRBV29-1 and TRBJ2-7; 10 bases line up with TRBD2. The J segment lost 1 base and the V segment lost 4 bases, leaving 4 bases of the junction unmatched. There are 14 residues in the CDR3. Germline assignment: CDR1 SQVTM and CDR2 ANQGSEA. The CDR3 spells CSVALAGESYEQYF. As DNA, the CDR3 is TGCAGCGTTGCCCTAGCGGGGGAATCCTACGAGCAGTACTTC.

Written as DNA, the CDR3 is TGTGCCATCAGTGAGTCGAACAGGGTCTACGAGCAGTACTTC. It is translated as CAISESNRVYEQYF. The chain recombines TRBV10-3 with TRBJ2-7; D is possibly TRBD1 (6 bases). CDR3 length: 14 amino acids. With 0 bases removed from V and 3 bases from J, the gap between germline ends came to 9 bases. Per germline, CDR1 ENHRY and CDR2 SYGVKD.

This clonotype was detected a few times. V gene TRBV4-3 combines with J gene TRBJ2-1; 9 bases agree with TRBD1. Germline V lookup: CDR1 LGHNA, CDR2 YSLEER. The CDR3 has 15 amino acids. V shed 4 bases, J shed 3 bases, and the junction held 4 bases outside the gene matches. In DNA form, the CDR3 reads TGCGCCAGCAGCCGAAGACAGGGGGTCTACAATGAGCAGTTCTTC. Its translation: CASSRRQGVYNEQFF.

The rearrangement uses TRBV13 and TRBJ2-7, with TRBD2 as a possible D gene (6 bases). Germline CDR1 is PRHDT and CDR2 is FYEKMQ (reference sequence). This CDR3 spans 15 amino acids. The ends were cut back, 0 bases at V and 2 bases at J, with 11 bases in the middle. The CDR3 region has the DNA TGTGCCAGCAGCTTAGGAATAGCGGCCCCCTACGAGCAGTACTTC. Its protein is CASSLGIAAPYEQYF.

Many counts were recorded for this clonotype. The gene calls are TRBV6-4 and TRBJ1-5; D unresolved. This CDR3 spans 14 amino acids. V lost 3 bases to trimming and J lost 1 base, with 7 bases between them. Germline V gives CDR1 MRHNA, CDR2 SNTAGT. The DNA of the CDR3 is TGTGCCAGCAGTGAGACGCCAAGCAATCAGCCCCAGCATTTT. Its protein is CASSETPSNQPQHF.

The chain recombines TRBV12-3 or TRBV12-4 with TRBJ2-7; 11 bases line up with TRBD1. The CDR3 is made up of 15 amino acids. Germline trimming cut 7 bases from V and 6 bases from J; bases unmatched to any gene: 11. The CDR3 DNA reads TGTGCCAGCACCCCCCCCGGGACAGGGGGTTCCGAGCAGTACTTC. This sequence encodes CASTPPGTGGSEQYF.

This clonotype was found a few times. V gene TRBV2 combines with J gene TRBJ2-7, with 9 bases lining up with TRBD2. V lost 4 bases to trimming and J lost 7 bases; unmatched junction nucleotides: 5. CDR3 size: 13 residues. CDR1 SNHLY and CDR2 FYNNEI come from the germline V gene. CDR3 loop: CASSGLAVGEQYF. The CDR3 coding sequence is TGTGCCAGCAGTGGACTAGCGGTCGGAGAGCAGTACTTC.

A few counts support this clonotype. The chain has TRBV5-4 and TRBJ2-3; weak D call: TRBD2 (5 bases). This CDR3 contains 13 residues. In germline, CDR1 is SGHNT, CDR2 YYREEE (reference sequence). Trimming stripped 4 bases from V and 2 bases from J, with 8 bases between. CDR3 in DNA: TGTGCCAGCAGCGGGAGCACCACAGATACGCAGTATTTT. This sequence encodes CASSGSTTDTQYF. Full variable domain (rest looked up from reference TRBV5-4 and TRBJ2-3): ETGVTQSPTHLIKTRGQQVTLRCSSQSGHNTVSWYQQALGQGPQFIFQYYREEENGRGNFPPRFSGLQFPNYSSELNVNALELDDSALYLCASSGSTTDTQYFGPGTRLTVL.

This clonotype occurred many times. The chain has TRBV10-3 and TRBJ2-7, with D maybe TRBD2 (6 bases). Germline CDR1 is ENHRY and CDR2 is SYGVKD. The CDR3 sequence is 14 residues long. Trimming removed 2 bases at V and 4 bases at J, with 12 bases between. The CDR3 DNA is TGTGCCATCAGTGAGGGCGGGGTCCTATACGAGCAGTACTTC. Translated: CAISEGGVLYEQYF.

In its sample, this clonotype was seen many times. The CDR3: CASNRDRRANEQFF. CDR3 nucleotide sequence: TGTGCCAGCAATAGGGACAGGCGAGCCAATGAGCAGTTCTTC. The chain recombines TRBV6-1 with TRBJ2-1; 8 bases fit TRBD1. The CDR3 is made up of 14 amino acids. Germline trimming cut 7 bases from V and 6 bases from J; bases unmatched to any gene: 8. CDR1 MNHNS and CDR2 SASEGT come from the germline V gene.

This clonotype was detected many times. The chain carries TRBV3-1 and TRBJ2-7; no clear D. Trimming shortened V by 3 bases and J by 2 bases, and 11 bases separated the two germline ends. The CDR3 extends over 14 amino acids. CDR1 and CDR2 (germline): LGHDT, YNNKEL (reference sequence). The CDR3 reads CASSHRTVPYEQYF. For the CDR3, the DNA is TGTGCCAGCAGCCACCGGACGGTTCCCTACGAGCAGTACTTC.

This chain connects TRBV29-1 to TRBJ2-5; 8 positions match TRBD2. CDR1 is SQVTM, CDR2 ANQGSEA, per germline. J gave up 9 bases and V 5 bases, and 5 bases lay outside the gene matches. The CDR3 loop spans 11 amino acids. Here the CDR3 reads CSVTDGRAQYF. The DNA for the CDR3 is TGCAGCGTTACCGACGGGAGGGCCCAGTACTTC.

In regard to this clonotype: It may be a read error: a sequence one base away is much more abundant. The chain uses TRBV19 and TRBJ2-6, with a weak D call TRBD1 (6 bases). The length of the CDR3 is 19 residues. Trimming took 4 bases from V and 0 from J, leaving 19 bases between them. CDR1 is LNHDA and CDR2 is SQIVND in the germline V gene (reference sequence). CDR3 DNA: TGTGCCAGTAGTAACTTTCGGGACACCAGTTCCTCTGGGGCCAACGTCCTGACTTTC. Translating it yields CASSNFRDTSSSGANVLTF.

This clonotype was seen at least ten times. CDR3 loop: CSARGSGNTGELFF. The CDR3 nucleotides read TGCAGTGCTAGGGGTAGCGGGAACACCGGGGAGCTGTTTTTT. This chain joins TRBV20-1 and TRBJ2-2, with a possible D match to TRBD2 (6 bases). This CDR3 region has 14 residues. Germline CDR1 and CDR2: DFQATT and SNEGSKA (reference sequence). V gave up 3 bases and J gave up 1 base, with 9 bases separating them.

V gene TRBV6-2 or TRBV6-3 combines with J gene TRBJ2-3, with D possibly TRBD2 on 7 matching bases. V was cut by 11 bases and J by 4 bases, with 22 bases left in between. The CDR3 extends over 15 amino acids. Germline values: CDR1 MNHEY, CDR2 SVGEGT. The CDR3 coding sequence is TGTGCCGTTGGAGGGGGAGCGGGGAACGCAGATACGCAGTATTTT. Translation gives CAVGGGAGNADTQYF.

Only a few counts were recorded for this clonotype. This sequence joins TRBV2 and TRBJ1-1, with D perhaps TRBD1 (6 bases). Germline V gives CDR1 SNHLY, CDR2 FYNNEI. V lost 6 bases and J 2 bases, leaving 13 bases between the germline ends. This CDR3 spans 14 amino acids. The CDR3 nucleotides are TGTGCCAGCAGCCCCGGACAGTATAACACTGAAGCTTTCTTT. This translates into CASSPGQYNTEAFF.

This clonotype came up many times. The V call is TRBV20-1, the J call TRBJ2-5, with TRBD2 matching 8 bases. The trim removed 0 bases at V and 1 base at J, leaving 4 bases unmatched. Germline CDR1 and CDR2: DFQATT and SNEGSKA (reference sequence). The CDR3 length is 15 residues. The CDR3: CSARDGRGGQETQYF. The CDR3 DNA is TGCAGTGCTAGAGATGGCCGGGGGGGCCAAGAGACCCAGTACTTC.